In this sample, the clone carrying this TCR beta chain turned up a few times. The target antigen is unknown. These data originate in a study of post-analysis software for immune sequencing data. Germline V lookup: CDR1 DFQATT, CDR2 SNEGSKA (reference sequence). Between the trimmed V and J ends, which lost 6 bases and 1 base, there was a span of 13 bases. The CDR3 extends over 14 amino acids. Incorporated into the TCR beta cDNA libraries were unique molecular identifiers, which served to reduce PCR and sequencing biases. Once 1 to 10 million T cells were used, about 510,000 cDNA molecules resulted. TCRdb passed the PCR reads through MiXCR, listing each CDR3 protein once. The sample lists 650,000 to 900,000 distinct CDR3 sequences; 40% to 55% were seen once. Points from the study as a whole: Compared with controls, patients had more of 4 to 6 TRBV segments, including TRBV5-6, TRBV5-1 and TRBV20-1. Controls' normalized Chao1 diversity significantly exceeded that of multiple sclerosis patients. F-measure co-clustering was strong for batch-matched samples.

V is TRBV20-1 and J is TRBJ2-4; D is undetermined. This TCR came from a girl aged 5-17 years with multiple sclerosis. Material: blood. The chain's CDR3 is CSAPWTLAKNIQYF. The CDR3 bases are TGCAGTGCCCCGTGGACCCTTGCCAAAAACATTCAGTACTTC.